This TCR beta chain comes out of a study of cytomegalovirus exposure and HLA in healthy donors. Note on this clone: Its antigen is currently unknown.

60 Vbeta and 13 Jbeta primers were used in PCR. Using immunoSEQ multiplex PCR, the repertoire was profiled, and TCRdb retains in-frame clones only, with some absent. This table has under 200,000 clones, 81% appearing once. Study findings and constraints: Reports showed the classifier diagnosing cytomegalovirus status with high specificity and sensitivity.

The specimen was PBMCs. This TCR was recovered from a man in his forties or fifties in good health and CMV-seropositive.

CDR3 sequence (DNA): TGCAGCTCCACTTCCCTTGGGACCCAGTACTTC. This codes for CSSTSLGTQYF. This chain connects TRBV20-1 to TRBJ2-5; D is ambiguous. The germline gives CDR1 DFQATT, CDR2 SNEGSKA (reference sequence). This CDR3 has 11 amino acids.